Listed below are T cell receptor beta chains from one sample, sequenced in a study of shared clonotypes between healthy human individuals. TCRdb's copy holds only in-frame clones and misses some; the assay was immunoSEQ multiplex PCR. Of over 950,000 clones in the sample, approximately 77% are singletons; the top ten hold 0.89%. Sequenced: memory CD4+ T cells from PBMCs. Source of these receptors: a man between 18 and 29 years old in good health. Some clones in this sample may be carry-over from other donors' samples. Both conserved end residues are part of each CDR3. Fields, in order: V gene, D gene, J gene, CDR3 length, clone size, CDR3 protein, CDR3 DNA. D genes are given only for firm matches. Not every row has a clone size; where given, it reads once, few, many or a size class.

TRBV5-1,NA,TRBJ2-7,14,NA,CASSRGGISYEQYF,TGCGCCAGCAGCAGAGGCGGGATCTCCTACGAGCAGTACTTC
TRBV20-1,NA,TRBJ2-1,10,few,CSLSGNEQFF,TGCAGCCTCTCAGGCAATGAGCAGTTCTTC
TRBV2,NA,TRBJ1-2,14,NA,CASSGRLSNYGYTF,TGTGCCAGCAGTGGAAGGTTATCTAACTATGGCTACACCTTC
TRBV19,TRBD2,TRBJ2-2,18,NA,CASRGLAGGGKGTGELFF,TGTGCCAGTAGGGGTCTAGCGGGCGGAGGGAAGGGCACCGGGGAGCTGTTTTTT
TRBV29-1,NA,TRBJ2-5,14,NA,CSVESPGGLGTQYF,TGCAGCGTTGAGTCACCTGGTGGGCTTGGGACCCAGTACTTC
TRBV7-2,TRBD1,TRBJ1-2,14,NA,CASSDNRGVYGYTF,TGTGCCAGCAGCGATAACAGGGGTGTATATGGCTACACCTTC
TRBV19,TRBD1,TRBJ2-5,15,once,CASSATGGYTRAQYF,TGTGCCAGTAGTGCGACAGGGGGCTATACGAGGGCCCAGTACTTC
TRBV14,TRBD2,TRBJ2-5,13,NA,CASSQAGGETQYF,TGTGCCAGCAGCCAAGCGGGAGGGGAGACCCAGTACTTC
TRBV21-1,NA,TRBJ1-5,15,once,CASSCRDRGGEPQHF,TGTGCCAGCTCCTGTAGGGACAGGGGAGGGGAGCCCCAGCATTTT
TRBV6-5,TRBD2,TRBJ2-2,14,few,CASSASGRTGELFF,TGTGCCAGCAGTGCTAGCGGACGCACCGGGGAGCTGTTTTTT
TRBV6-1,TRBD2,TRBJ2-7,13,NA,CASSGRTSGEQYF,TGTGCCAGCAGTGGCCGGACTAGCGGGGAGCAGTACTTC
TRBV27,NA,TRBJ2-7,17,NA,CASRNPRGDKGYYEQYF,TGTGCCAGCAGGAATCCTCGCGGGGACAAGGGCTATTACGAGCAGTACTTC
TRBV7-9,TRBD1,TRBJ1-5,14,once,CASSSGQKNQPQHF,TGTGCCAGCAGCTCGGGACAGAAAAATCAGCCCCAGCATTTT
TRBV28,NA,TRBJ2-2,14,NA,CATTGTANTGELFF,TGTGCCACCACGGGGACGGCGAACACCGGGGAGCTGTTTTTT
TRBV10-3,NA,TRBJ1-1,13,NA,CAIRGTGDTEAFF,TGTGCCATCCGGGGGACGGGTGACACTGAAGCTTTCTTT
TRBV10-3,TRBD1,TRBJ1-5,14,NA,CAISGQGAGQPQHF,TGTGCCATCAGCGGACAGGGGGCCGGGCAGCCCCAGCATTTT
TRBV15,NA,TRBJ2-6,16,NA,CATGRGPFSGANVLTF,TGTGCCACCGGGCGGGGTCCCTTCTCTGGGGCCAACGTCCTGACTTTC
TRBV6-1,TRBD2,TRBJ2-7,15,NA,CASSAGGTLSYEQYF,TGTGCCAGCAGTGCCGGGGGGACCCTCTCCTACGAGCAGTACTTC
TRBV7-3,TRBD2,TRBJ2-7,16,NA,CASSPGTSGRFGEQYF,TGTGCCAGCAGCCCCGGGACTAGCGGGAGATTTGGCGAGCAGTACTTC
TRBV4-2,NA,TRBJ1-3,15,NA,CASSPAGGTGNTIYF,TGTGCCAGCAGCCCAGCGGGGGGTACTGGAAACACCATATATTTT
TRBV27,NA,TRBJ2-1,14,NA,CASSARPGEGEQFF,TGTGCCAGCAGCGCGCGCCCAGGGGAAGGGGAGCAGTTCTTC
TRBV7-2,NA,TRBJ2-5,12,NA,CASSLDLGAQYF,TGTGCCAGCAGCTTAGATCTGGGGGCCCAGTACTTC
TRBV2,TRBD2,TRBJ2-3,15,once,CASSDGTSATDTQYF,TGTGCCAGCAGTGATGGGACTAGCGCCACAGATACGCAGTATTTT